This TCR beta chain was captured by sequencing in a study of shared clonotypes between healthy human individuals. Findings and limits, study-wide: The study found lower generation probabilities in non-shared clonotypes than in those shared by all four donors.

V was cut by 4 bases and J by 10 bases, with 19 bases left in between. The CDR3 runs to 13 residues. Germline V gene sequence: CDR1 GTSNPN, CDR2 SVGIG (reference sequence). Note on this clone: Antigen: not known.

The test was conducted at deep level. In the study's own analysis: In the immunoSEQ data, sequences were junction-only and lacked quality scores, so filtering differed. The method was immunoSEQ multiplex PCR; TCRdb's version includes in-frame clones alone and lacks a portion of them. From that table come the V and J calls and clone size; the DNA was used to work out D and trimming. The sample has some 2,400,000 clones, 90% to 96% seen once. Sequencing used naive CD4+ T cells sorted from blood. Subset noted: CD45RA+ positively selected. The V and J genes are TRBV30 and TRBJ1-2, with TRBD1 as a possible D gene (5 bases). This TCR was sampled from a young man in good health. The CDR3 here is CAWKQAANSDYTF. CDR3 coding DNA: TGTGCCTGGAAACAGGCCGCTAATTCAGACTACACCTTC.